These T cell receptor beta chains were read from a single sample in a study of blood T cell repertoires in COVID-19. TCRdb keeps only in-frame clones here, not all; method: immunoSEQ multiplex PCR. The data show over 35,000 clones, with roughly 85% seen just once and over 8.5% held by the top ten. Sequences were obtained from peripheral blood. The receptors here all came from a human donor in a cohort sampled during active COVID-19. Each CDR3 is given with its conserved first and last residue. D genes are given only for firm matches. Rows give clone size only sometimes, using once, few, many, or a class for an expanded clone.

CDR3 protein: CASSGEGLGTEAFF
CDR3 DNA: TGTGCCAGCAGTGGGGAGGGATTGGGGACTGAAGCTTTCTTT
J gene: TRBJ1-1
D gene: NA
clone size: NA
CDR3 length: 14
V gene: TRBV2

CDR3 protein: CASSLGQSGELFF
CDR3 DNA: TGTGCCAGCAGCCTAGGACAGTCCGGGGAGCTGTTTTTT
J gene: TRBJ2-2
D gene: NA
clone size: NA
CDR3 length: 13
V gene: TRBV11-2

CDR3 protein: CASSLPLSGANVLTF
CDR3 DNA: TGTGCCAGCAGCTTGCCCCTCTCTGGGGCCAACGTCCTGACTTTC
J gene: TRBJ2-6
D gene: NA
clone size: once
CDR3 length: 15
V gene: TRBV5-4

CDR3 protein: CASSEIGLAAYNEQFF
CDR3 DNA: TGTGCCAGCAGTGAAATAGGACTAGCGGCCTACAATGAGCAGTTCTTC
J gene: TRBJ2-1
D gene: TRBD2
clone size: once
CDR3 length: 16
V gene: TRBV6-1

CDR3 protein: CASSPRGTGDRETQYF
CDR3 DNA: TGTGCCAGCAGCCCCAGGGGGACAGGGGATCGGGAGACCCAGTACTTC
J gene: TRBJ2-5
D gene: TRBD1
clone size: once
CDR3 length: 16
V gene: TRBV7-3

CDR3 protein: CASSFNTGGQETQYF
CDR3 DNA: TGCGCCAGCAGCTTTAATACAGGGGGCCAAGAGACCCAGTACTTC
J gene: TRBJ2-5
D gene: TRBD1
clone size: NA
CDR3 length: 15
V gene: TRBV5-1

CDR3 protein: CASSSSGGFGNEQFF
CDR3 DNA: TGTGCCAGCAGCTCCTCGGGGGGTTTCGGGAATGAGCAGTTCTTC
J gene: TRBJ2-1
D gene: TRBD2
clone size: medium-sized
CDR3 length: 15
V gene: TRBV11-2

CDR3 protein: CASSLSPGQGAYEQYF
CDR3 DNA: TGTGCCAGCTCACTTTCGCCGGGACAGGGTGCCTACGAGCAGTACTTC
J gene: TRBJ2-7
D gene: TRBD1
clone size: NA
CDR3 length: 16
V gene: TRBV18

CDR3 protein: CASSLGDRRFNEQFF
CDR3 DNA: TGCGCCAGCAGCTTAGGGGACAGGAGGTTCAATGAGCAGTTCTTC
J gene: TRBJ2-1
D gene: TRBD1
clone size: NA
CDR3 length: 15
V gene: TRBV5-1

CDR3 protein: CASSPGDRRLAGGRSYEQYF
CDR3 DNA: TGTGCCAGCTCACCAGGGGACAGGCGCCTAGCGGGGGGCCGCTCCTACGAGCAGTACTTC
J gene: TRBJ2-7
D gene: TRBD2
clone size: few
CDR3 length: 20
V gene: TRBV18

CDR3 protein: CASSLATGAAEAFF
CDR3 DNA: TGTGCCAGCAGCTTGGCGACAGGGGCGGCTGAAGCTTTCTTT
J gene: TRBJ1-1
D gene: TRBD1
clone size: NA
CDR3 length: 14
V gene: TRBV5-5

CDR3 protein: CASSVGAAYYGYTF
CDR3 DNA: TGTGCCAGCAGTGTGGGGGCAGCTTACTATGGCTACACCTTC
J gene: TRBJ1-2
D gene: NA
clone size: NA
CDR3 length: 14
V gene: TRBV2

CDR3 protein: CATSAPPGLAGGRGGPDTQYF
CDR3 DNA: TGTGCCACCAGTGCCCCGCCGGGACTAGCGGGGGGTCGGGGTGGGCCAGATACGCAGTATTTT
J gene: TRBJ2-3
D gene: TRBD2
clone size: NA
CDR3 length: 21
V gene: TRBV24-1

CDR3 protein: CSGGDNEQFF
CDR3 DNA: TGCAGCGGCGGGGATAATGAGCAGTTCTTC
J gene: TRBJ2-1
D gene: NA
clone size: NA
CDR3 length: 10
V gene: TRBV29-1

CDR3 protein: CASSNLAGVGETQYF
CDR3 DNA: TGTGCCAGCAGTAATCTAGCGGGGGTTGGGGAGACCCAGTACTTC
J gene: TRBJ2-5
D gene: TRBD2
clone size: NA
CDR3 length: 15
V gene: TRBV6-2/TRBV6-3

CDR3 protein: CAISESRGQRSDGYTF
CDR3 DNA: TGTGCCATCAGTGAGTCGAGGGGACAGCGATCAGATGGCTACACCTTC
J gene: TRBJ1-2
D gene: TRBD1
clone size: NA
CDR3 length: 16
V gene: TRBV10-3